The 18 T cell receptor beta chains listed next were all sequenced from one sample in a study of control samples from healthy donors and cancer patients. This table comes from immunoSEQ multiplex PCR, and its TCRdb copy is limited to in-frame clones, with some not included. The sample lists approximately 98,000 clones, around four fifths occurring once. The sequenced sample was blood. Receptor source: a man aged 18-30 years in good health.

There are a few counts of this clone. The J gene is TRBJ1-1, the V gene TRBV9; no clear D gene. The CDR3 totals 15 residues. Germline CDR1 SGDLS, CDR2 YYNGEE. V lost 4 bases, J lost 3 bases, and 16 bases lay in between. CDR3 sequence: CASSQSGRKDTEAFF. CDR3 bases: TGTGCCAGCAGCCAAAGCGGGCGAAAGGACACTGAAGCTTTCTTT.

The rearrangement links TRBV6-2 or TRBV6-3 to TRBJ2-5, with 7 bases identical to TRBD2. Germline CDR1 MNHEY, CDR2 SVGEGT. J lost 0 bases, V lost 5 bases, and 12 bases had no gene match. The CDR3 runs to 17 residues. CDR3 amino acids: CASSIKGAGRYQETQYF. The CDR3, as DNA: TGTGCCAGCAGTATCAAGGGAGCGGGGCGGTACCAAGAGACCCAGTACTTC.

V is TRBV3-1 (or the pseudogene TRBV3-2) and J is TRBJ2-1; TRBD2 agrees at 11 bases. Germline values: CDR1 LGHDT, CDR2 YNNKEL (reference sequence). Germline trimming cut 4 bases from V and 5 bases from J; bases unmatched to any gene: 10. The CDR3 is 17 residues long. CDR3 loop: CASSRAYRLAGNNEQFF. DNA for the CDR3: TGTGCCAGCAGCCGGGCATATCGACTAGCGGGGAACAATGAGCAGTTCTTC.

This clone was counted many times. The genes are TRBV6-1 and TRBJ1-2, with 8 bases lining up with TRBD1. V lost 1 base to trimming and J lost 7 bases; unmatched junction nucleotides: 5. Germline lookup yields CDR1 MNHNS and CDR2 SASEGT. The CDR3 runs to 14 residues. The CDR3 reads CASSEGGRGLGYTF. DNA of the CDR3: TGTGCCAGCAGTGAAGGGGGCAGGGGGCTTGGCTACACCTTC.

The chain uses TRBV4-3 and TRBJ1-1, with TRBD1 identical over 7 bases. The V segment lost 0 bases and the J segment 0 bases; nucleotides outside the gene matches: 10. Germline loops: CDR1 LGHNA, CDR2 YSLEER. This CDR3 has 18 residues. In nucleotides, the CDR3 is TGCGCCAGCAGCCAAGATTTAATAGGGGGCGCATTGAACACTGAAGCTTTCTTT. Protein sequence: CASSQDLIGGALNTEAFF.

V is TRBV3-1 (or the pseudogene TRBV3-2) and J is TRBJ2-7; D possibly corresponds to TRBD2 (5 bases). CDR3 size: 14 residues. Trimming took 0 bases from V and 7 from J, leaving 13 bases between them. CDR1 LGHDT and CDR2 YNNKEL come from the germline V gene (reference sequence). CDR3 bases: TGTGCCAGCAGCCAAGAAGGCAGGACTCGGGAGCAGTACTTC. It translates to CASSQEGRTREQYF.

The rearrangement joins TRBV20-1 to TRBJ1-5; no clear D gene. The V gene's germline CDR1 is DFQATT and CDR2 SNEGSKA (reference sequence). Trimming took 6 bases from V and 11 from J, leaving 14 bases between them. CDR3 length: 11 amino acids. Written as DNA, the CDR3 is TGCAGTGCCGAGATGTCGGGAGCCCAGCATTTT. It translates to CSAEMSGAQHF.

Turning to this clone: This CDR3 is also generated by other DNA sequences in the sample. The rearrangement links TRBV30 to TRBJ2-1, with 12 positions matching TRBD2. Trimming removed 3 bases from V and 2 bases from J; junction bases left unmatched: 2. CDR1 is GTSNPN, CDR2 SVGIG, per germline (reference sequence). This CDR3 has 15 residues. CDR3 sequence (DNA): TGTGCCTGGAGAGGACTAGCGGGGACCTACAATGAGCAGTTCTTC. Its protein product is CAWRGLAGTYNEQFF.

The chain recombines TRBV7-9 with TRBJ2-3, with 9 bases fitting TRBD2. This CDR3 comprises 16 residues. The trim removed 5 bases at V and 2 bases at J, leaving 8 bases unmatched. Germline CDR1 is SEHNR and CDR2 is FQNEAQ (reference sequence). The CDR3 DNA is TGTGCCAGCAGCCTTCTAGCGGGGAGACCCACAGATACGCAGTATTTT. It is translated as CASSLLAGRPTDTQYF.

This chain uses TRBV29-1 with TRBJ2-1, with D possibly being TRBD1 (5 bases). The CDR3 is made up of 15 amino acids. The germline CDR1 and CDR2 sequences are SQVTM and ANQGSEA. Trimming took off 5 bases at V and 4 bases at J, with 18 bases between the two ends. CDR3 in DNA: TGCAGCGTTCCACCGGGCAAAGGGGCTTACAATGAGCAGTTCTTC. Residues: CSVPPGKGAYNEQFF.

This chain uses TRBV2 with TRBJ1-2, with unresolved D. There are 18 residues in the CDR3. The germline V gene encodes CDR1 SNHLY and CDR2 FYNNEI. V was shortened by 0 bases and J by 1 base, with 18 bases between the two germline ends. In DNA form, the CDR3 reads TGTGCCAGCAGTGAAGCGCTTTCCACCTACCTTTTTAACTATGGCTACACCTTC. It encodes CASSEALSTYLFNYGYTF.

The rearrangement links TRBV24-1 to TRBJ1-1, with 8 bases matching TRBD1. CDR3 length equals 13 residues. Germline V gene data show CDR1 as KGHDR and CDR2 as SFDVKD. The V gene end was trimmed by 6 bases and the J gene end by 2 bases; junction bases not matched to a gene: 1. The CDR3 reads CATSQGANTEAFF. The DNA of the CDR3 is TGTGCCACCAGTCAGGGGGCAAACACTGAAGCTTTCTTT.

V usage is TRBV4-3 and J usage is TRBJ2-5; D is possibly TRBD1 (6 bases). Germline V gives CDR1 LGHNA, CDR2 YSLEER. The CDR3 sequence is 13 residues long. The V end was cut by 3 bases, the J end by 4 bases, with 9 bases between. DNA for the CDR3: TGCGCCAGCAGCCAGGAAGGGGGAGAGACCCAGTACTTC. This encodes CASSQEGGETQYF.

J is TRBJ1-6 and V is TRBV28; 7 positions agree with TRBD1. Germline trimming cut 2 bases from V and 9 bases from J; bases unmatched to any gene: 7. Germline values: CDR1 MDHEN, CDR2 SYDVKM. The length of the CDR3 is 15 residues. CDR3 residues: CASSLNRGRGSPLHF. The CDR3 DNA reads TGTGCCAGCAGTTTAAACAGGGGAAGAGGTTCACCCCTCCACTTT. The full variable domain, with the rest looked up from reference TRBV28 and TRBJ1-6, is DVKVTQSSRYLVKRTGEKVFLECVQDMDHENMFWYRQDPGLGLRLIYFSYDVKMKEKGDIPEGYSVSREKKERFSLILESASTNQTSMYLCASSLNRGRGSPLHFGNGTRLTVT.

The chain employs TRBV25-1 and TRBJ2-7, with 11 bases lining up with TRBD1. V shed 4 bases, J shed 1 base, and the junction held 6 bases outside the gene matches. Germline loops: CDR1 MGHDK, CDR2 SYGVNS. The CDR3 runs to 16 residues. CDR3 in amino acids: CASSAEGQGGSYEQYF. As DNA, the CDR3 is TGTGCCAGCAGTGCCGAGGGACAGGGGGGTTCCTACGAGCAGTACTTC.

This chain joins TRBV11-1 and TRBJ2-1; 10 bases are shared with TRBD2. CDR1 is SGHAT and CDR2 is FQDESV in the germline V gene (reference sequence). V gave up 0 bases and J gave up 4 bases; unmatched junction bases: 9. The CDR3 covers 18 residues. CDR3 sequence (DNA): TGTGCCAGCAGCTTAGCGCTTTTGGCTAGCGGGGGATACAATGAGCAGTTCTTC. It encodes CASSLALLASGGYNEQFF.

The rearrangement uses TRBV11-2 and TRBJ2-5, with 7 bases fitting TRBD1. Germline loops: CDR1 SGHAT, CDR2 FQNNGV. Trimming took 2 bases from V and 5 from J; bases not matched to a gene: 8. This CDR3 has 15 amino acids. CDR3 in DNA: TGTGCCAGCAGCTTACTCACAGGGGATGGGGAGACCCAGTACTTC. It encodes CASSLLTGDGETQYF.

The CDR3 spells CASSRTTVTNTEAFF. CDR3 coding DNA: TGCGCCAGCAGTCGTACGACAGTTACGAACACTGAAGCTTTCTTT. The J gene is TRBJ1-1, the V gene TRBV5-1; tentatively, D is TRBD1 (5 bases). CDR1 is SGHRS, CDR2 YFSETQ, per germline. V was shortened by 5 bases and J by 1 base, with 15 bases between the two germline ends. The CDR3 length is 15 residues.